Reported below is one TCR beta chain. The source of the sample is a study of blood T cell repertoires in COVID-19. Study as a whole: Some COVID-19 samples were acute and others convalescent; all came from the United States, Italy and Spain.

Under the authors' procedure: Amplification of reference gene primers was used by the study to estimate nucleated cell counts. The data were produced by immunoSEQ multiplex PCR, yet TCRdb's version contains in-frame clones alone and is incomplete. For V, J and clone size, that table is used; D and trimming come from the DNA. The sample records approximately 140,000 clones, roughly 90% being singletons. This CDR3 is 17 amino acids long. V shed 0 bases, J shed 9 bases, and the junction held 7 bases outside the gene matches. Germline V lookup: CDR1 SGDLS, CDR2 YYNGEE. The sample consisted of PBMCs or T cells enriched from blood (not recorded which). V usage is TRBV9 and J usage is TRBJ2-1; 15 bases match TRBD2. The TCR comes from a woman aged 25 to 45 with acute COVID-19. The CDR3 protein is CASSVAGLAGGPGEQFF. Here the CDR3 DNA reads TGTGCCAGCAGCGTAGCGGGACTAGCGGGAGGACCGGGTGAGCAGTTCTTC.